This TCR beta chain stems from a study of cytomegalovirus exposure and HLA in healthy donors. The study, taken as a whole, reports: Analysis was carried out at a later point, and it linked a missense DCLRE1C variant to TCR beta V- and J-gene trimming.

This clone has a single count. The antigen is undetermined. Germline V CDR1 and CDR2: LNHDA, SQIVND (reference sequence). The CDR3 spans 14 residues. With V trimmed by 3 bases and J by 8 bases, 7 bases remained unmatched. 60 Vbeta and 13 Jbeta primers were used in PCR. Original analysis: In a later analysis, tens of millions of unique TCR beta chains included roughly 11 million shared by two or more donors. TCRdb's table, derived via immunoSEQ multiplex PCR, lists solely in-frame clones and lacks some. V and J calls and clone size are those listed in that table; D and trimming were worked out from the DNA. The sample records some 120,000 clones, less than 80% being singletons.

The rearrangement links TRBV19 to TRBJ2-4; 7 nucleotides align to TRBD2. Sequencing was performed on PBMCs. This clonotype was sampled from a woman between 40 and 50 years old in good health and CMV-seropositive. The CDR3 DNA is TGTGCCAGTAGTATCGGCGGGAGAGGTCACATTCAGTACTTC. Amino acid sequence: CASSIGGRGHIQYF.